Below, 22 T cell receptor beta chains from the same sample are listed, as sequenced in a study of cytomegalovirus exposure and HLA in healthy donors. The PCR made use of 60 Vbeta and 13 Jbeta primers. Profiling relied on immunoSEQ multiplex PCR, and the TCRdb table lists in-frame clones only, not all of them. The sample has over 100,000 clones; 66% are singletons. The sequenced material came from PBMCs. Receptor source: a man younger than 35 in good health and CMV-seronegative.

This clone was recorded a few times. The rearrangement joins TRBV30 to TRBJ1-1, with D hard to call. Germline V gene lookup returns CDR1 GTSNPN and CDR2 SVGIG (reference sequence). The CDR3 length is 11 residues. Trimming took off 5 bases at V and 0 bases at J, with 4 bases between the two ends. The CDR3 protein is CAWRVNTEAFF. The CDR3 DNA follows: TGTGCCTGGCGGGTGAACACTGAAGCTTTCTTT.

The gene calls are TRBV10-3 and TRBJ2-7, with D perhaps TRBD1 (5 bases). Germline V gene lookup returns CDR1 ENHRY and CDR2 SYGVKD. V was shortened by 4 bases and J by 2 bases, with 12 bases between the two germline ends. CDR3 length: 14 amino acids. This chain's CDR3 is CAISAAKGTYEQYF. CDR3 in DNA: TGTGCCATCAGTGCGGCCAAGGGGACCTACGAGCAGTACTTC.

The genes are TRBV11-3 and TRBJ2-6; 9 positions agree with TRBD1. V gave up 4 bases and J gave up 2 bases; unmatched junction bases: 6. Germline V CDR1 and CDR2: SGHNT, YENEEA. This CDR3 has 17 residues. The CDR3 loop reads CASSSGQGKTGANVLTF. DNA for the CDR3: TGTGCCAGCAGCTCCGGACAGGGGAAGACTGGGGCCAACGTCCTGACTTTC.

The J gene is TRBJ1-5, the V gene TRBV28, with TRBD1 matching over 8 bases. The germline gives CDR1 MDHEN, CDR2 SYDVKM. CDR3 length: 15 amino acids. Germline trimming cut 6 bases from V and 1 base from J; bases unmatched to any gene: 5. The CDR3 sequence: CASSPRQGSNQPQHF. CDR3 DNA: TGTGCCAGCAGCCCCCGACAGGGGAGCAATCAGCCCCAGCATTTT.

The chain couples TRBV11-2 to TRBJ2-3; 7 bases fit TRBD2. This CDR3 is built from 15 residues. V dropped 4 bases and J dropped 1; count of bases not matched to a gene: 5. Germline V CDR1 and CDR2: SGHAT, FQNNGV. CDR3 protein: CASSSAGRGTDTQYF. The CDR3 DNA reads as TGTGCCAGCAGCTCAGCGGGGAGGGGCACAGATACGCAGTATTTT.

This chain links TRBV5-4 with TRBJ2-7; a possible D gene is TRBD2 (6 bases). CDR3 size: 16 residues. The V end was cut by 4 bases, the J end by 5 bases, with 22 bases between. Germline lookup yields CDR1 SGHNT and CDR2 YYREEE (reference sequence). CDR3 DNA: TGTGCCAGCAGCCCCCTCCGCGCGAGGGCGGGACACGAGCAGTACTTC. It specifies CASSPLRARAGHEQYF.

V gene TRBV7-3 combines with J gene TRBJ2-1, with 9 nucleotides matching TRBD2. The CDR3 extends over 16 amino acids. V was pared by 7 bases and J by 5 bases, with 12 bases of the junction left unmatched. Germline loops: CDR1 SGHTA, CDR2 FQGTGA. CDR3: CASNTPRLAGNNEQFF. The CDR3 coding sequence is TGTGCCAGCAACACACCCCGGCTAGCGGGGAACAATGAGCAGTTCTTC.

This chain links TRBV30 with TRBJ2-3, with D unresolved. Trimming took 0 bases from V and 11 from J, leaving 15 bases between them. CDR1 GTSNPN and CDR2 SVGIG come from the germline V gene (reference sequence). The CDR3 runs 13 residues. The CDR3 region has the DNA TGTGCCTGGAGTGTACGGCCGTCCGAGGAGCAGTATTTT. Protein: CAWSVRPSEEQYF. Using reference TRBV30 and TRBJ2-3 for the parts outside the CDR3, the full variable domain is SQTIHQWPATLVQPVGSPLSLECTVEGTSNPNLYWYRQAAGRGLQLLFYSVGIGQISSEVPQNLSASRPQDRQFILSSKKLLLSDSGFYLCAWSVRPSEEQYFGPGTRLTVL.

This chain uses TRBV28 with TRBJ2-7; 13 nucleotides match TRBD2. CDR1 MDHEN and CDR2 SYDVKM come from the germline V gene. The CDR3 has 14 amino acids. Unmatched junction bases numbered 4, after V lost 6 bases and J lost 5 bases. CDR3 DNA: TGTGCCAGCAGGGGACTAGCGGGATCCCACGAGCAGTACTTC. This codes for CASRGLAGSHEQYF.

For the CDR3, the DNA is TGCGCCAGCAGCCAAGTCCAGGGACAGGGAAGAAACACCATATATTTT. Translation: CASSQVQGQGRNTIYF. This chain links TRBV4-1 with TRBJ1-3; 9 bases fit TRBD1. This CDR3 has 16 residues. The V gene end was trimmed by 1 base and the J gene end by 5 bases; junction bases not matched to a gene: 6. The V gene's germline CDR1 is MGHRA and CDR2 YSYEKL.

The genes are TRBV4-2 and TRBJ1-5, with D possibly TRBD1 on 5 matching bases. Per the germline V gene, CDR1 is LGHNA and CDR2 is YNFKEQ. V was clipped by 1 base and J by 4 bases, with 11 bases between them. The CDR3 sequence is 15 residues long. The DNA of the CDR3 is TGTGCCAGCAGCCAAGTGCAAGCAGGGAATCAGCCCCAGCATTTT. It translates to CASSQVQAGNQPQHF.

The CDR3 is CASSMVGRGSHYEAFF. The CDR3 nucleotides read TGTGCCAGTAGTATGGTGGGTCGCGGGTCCCACTACGAAGCTTTCTTT. V and J are TRBV19 and TRBJ1-1; D not resolved. V dropped 3 bases and J dropped 8 bases, with 22 bases sitting between them. The CDR3 totals 16 residues. The germline V gene has CDR1 LNHDA and CDR2 SQIVND (reference sequence).

Only a few counts were recorded for this clone. V and J are TRBV7-9 and TRBJ2-7; TRBD2 is a possible D gene (5 bases). Trimming stripped 8 bases from V and 5 bases from J, with 16 bases between. Germline CDR1 reads SEHNR; CDR2 reads FQNEAQ (reference sequence). The CDR3 runs to 13 residues. CDR3 nucleotides: TGTGCCAGCTTCGGGGAAGGGTCCAACGAGCAGTACTTC. This codes for CASFGEGSNEQYF.

This clone was observed a few times. The rearrangement links TRBV6-5 to TRBJ2-2, with D unclear. The CDR3 is 13 amino acids. Per germline, CDR1 MNHEY and CDR2 SVGAGI. Trimming took off 2 bases at V and 8 bases at J, with 9 bases between the two ends. The CDR3 region is CASSYRPNGELFF. The DNA for the CDR3 is TGTGCCAGCAGTTACCGCCCTAATGGGGAGCTGTTTTTT.

This clone was counted only a few times. V gene TRBV5-8 combines with J gene TRBJ2-3; possibly TRBD2 for D (5 bases). This CDR3 has 15 amino acids. Trimming stripped 0 bases from V and 3 bases from J, with 11 bases between. CDR1 is SGHTS and CDR2 is YDEGEE in the germline V gene. The CDR3 coding sequence is TGTGCCAGCAGCTTGGGAGGGTGGCGAACAGATACGCAGTATTTT. Translating it yields CASSLGGWRTDTQYF.

There are a few counts of this clone. CDR3 residues: CATLPGGPYTEAFF. Written as DNA, the CDR3 is TGTGCCACCCTGCCGGGAGGACCTTACACTGAAGCTTTCTTT. The chain has TRBV27 and TRBJ1-1; D call uncertain. The germline V gene encodes CDR1 MNHEY and CDR2 SMNVEV (reference sequence). There are 14 residues in the CDR3. Trimming took off 10 bases at V and 3 bases at J, with 18 bases between the two ends.

The chain joins TRBV9 to TRBJ2-2, with a tentative D call TRBD1 (6 bases). Trimming cost V 3 bases and J 6 bases, with 12 bases left between them. The CDR3 loop spans 14 amino acids. Germline CDR1 reads SGDLS; CDR2 reads YYNGEE. CDR3 region: CASSARTVAGELFF. CDR3 sequence (DNA): TGTGCCAGCAGCGCCAGGACAGTGGCCGGGGAGCTGTTTTTT.

This sequence joins TRBV5-6 and TRBJ1-2, with a possible D match to TRBD1 (5 bases). Germline V lookup: CDR1 SGHDT, CDR2 YYEEEE. V was clipped by 2 bases and J by 7 bases, with 18 bases between them. The CDR3 spans 15 residues. CDR3 protein: CASSFNQGGTGGYTF. CDR3 in DNA: TGTGCCAGCAGCTTTAATCAGGGAGGAACTGGTGGCTACACCTTC.

This chain links TRBV7-6 with TRBJ1-4; TRBD1 matches 9 bases. Germline loops: CDR1 SGHVS, CDR2 FNYEAQ. The CDR3 consists of 17 residues. Germline trimming cut 5 bases from V and 0 bases from J; bases unmatched to any gene: 7. Written as DNA, the CDR3 is TGTGCCAGCAGCGTGGACAGGGGTCTAGCAACTAATGAAAAACTGTTTTTT. Its protein product is CASSVDRGLATNEKLFF.

This clone was detected only a few times. The genes are TRBV21-1 and TRBJ2-1; TRBD1 is taken as the D call from the table, unchecked against the DNA. TRBV21-1 is tagged as a pseudogene. CDR3 length equals 14 residues. The CDR3 sequence is CASSKAGDTNEQFF. The CDR3 DNA is TGTGCCAGCAGCAAAGCTGGGGACACCAATGAGCAGTTCTTC.

As for this clone: One end of the junction is discordant with germline, which a read error may explain. The J gene is TRBJ2-7, the V gene TRBV18, with TRBD2 identical over 11 bases. CDR3 length: 15 amino acids. Germline V lookup: CDR1 KGHSH, CDR2 LQKENI. CDR3 DNA: TGTGCCAGCTCATCACCACTAGCGGGAGCCTACGAGCAGTACTTC. Residues: CASSSPLAGAYEQYF.

This rearrangement joins TRBV5-1 to TRBJ2-2; TRBD2 matches at 9 bases. V shed 4 bases and J 0 bases; nucleotides not matched to a gene: 7. This CDR3 has 17 residues. CDR1 SGHRS and CDR2 YFSETQ come from the germline V gene. The CDR3 is CASSMTSGDPNTGELFF. Here the CDR3 DNA reads TGCGCCAGCAGCATGACTAGCGGCGATCCGAACACCGGGGAGCTGTTTTTT.